Below, 25 T cell receptor beta chains from the same sample are listed, as sequenced in a study of CD8 T cells in ankylosing spondylitis. TCRdb itself ran the 5' RACE reads through MiXCR, one entry per CDR3 protein. The table includes hundreds of thousands of distinct CDR3 sequences, 15% to 20% detected once. The specimen was blood, either unsorted or a sorted T cell fraction (not recorded which). The receptors derive from a male donor with ankylosing spondylitis or in good health (not recorded which).

This clonotype was detected a few times. It may be a read error: a sequence one base away is much more abundant. The chain carries TRBV6-1 and TRBJ1-1, with a possible D match to TRBD1 (5 bases). The CDR3 extends over 13 amino acids. V gave up 7 bases and J gave up 6 bases, with 15 bases separating them. Germline CDR1 reads MNHNS; CDR2 reads SASEGT. The CDR3, as DNA: TGTGCCAGCATCCATCGGGGGTTCTCTGAAGCTTTCTTT. Translation gives CASIHRGFSEAFF.

CDR3 region: CASSQESGNYGYTF. The CDR3 DNA reads as TGTGCCAGCAGCCAAGAGAGCGGAAACTATGGCTACACCTTC. The chain carries TRBV3-1 and TRBJ1-2; no definite D call. The CDR3 covers 14 residues. Germline CDR1 and CDR2: LGHDT and YNNKEL (reference sequence). Trimming stripped 0 bases from V and 2 bases from J, with 7 bases between.

This clonotype was picked up a small number of times. This chain connects TRBV25-1 to TRBJ1-1, with D possibly matching TRBD1 (6 bases). This CDR3 is 14 amino acids long. V was cut by 4 bases and J by 4 bases, with 13 bases left in between. In germline, CDR1 is MGHDK, CDR2 SYGVNS. The CDR3 nucleotides read TGTGCCAGCAGTGTCTCAGGGGCCGGCACTGAAGCTTTCTTT. Translation gives CASSVSGAGTEAFF. The variable domain in full, completed from reference TRBV25-1 and TRBJ1-1, reads EADIYQTPRYLVIGTGKKITLECSQTMGHDKMYWYQQDPGMELHLIHYSYGVNSTEKGDLSSESTVSRIRTEHFPLTLESARPSHTSQYLCASSVSGAGTEAFFGQGTRLTVV.

In its sample, this clonotype was seen a few times. The chain uses TRBV11-2 and TRBJ2-2, with TRBD2 matching 10 bases. The CDR3 covers 17 residues. Germline CDR1 and CDR2: SGHAT and FQNNGV. The V and J ends lost 7 bases and 5 bases, in that order; junction bases with no gene match: 13. The CDR3 is CASNPGLAGGKTGELFF. For the CDR3, the DNA is TGTGCCAGCAACCCCGGTTTAGCGGGAGGCAAAACCGGGGAGCTGTTTTTT.

Here the CDR3 DNA reads TGTGCCAGCAGCTTAGTCCCGAGGGAGCTGTTTTTT. Protein: CASSLVPRELFF. The rearrangement links TRBV7-2 to TRBJ2-2; D is unresolved. CDR1 and CDR2 (germline): SGHTA, FQGNSA. This CDR3 has 12 amino acids. V gave up 1 base and J gave up 9 bases, with 6 bases separating them.

This chain joins TRBV12-3 or TRBV12-4 and TRBJ2-3; D unclear. The ends were cut back, 4 bases at V and 3 bases at J, with 17 bases in the middle. The CDR3 runs 16 residues. The CDR3 here is CASSSSGAVTTDTQYF. The CDR3 region has the DNA TGTGCCAGCAGTTCCTCCGGCGCGGTCACTACAGATACGCAGTATTTT.

The J gene is TRBJ2-1, the V gene TRBV5-1, with D unresolved. There are 13 residues in the CDR3. Looked up from germline, CDR1 is SGHRS and CDR2 is YFSETQ. V lost 0 bases to trimming and J lost 6 bases, with 7 bases between them. DNA of the CDR3: TGCGCCAGCAGCTTGGAAGGGTCCAATGAGCAGTTCTTC. It is translated as CASSLEGSNEQFF.

The rearrangement links TRBV3-1 to TRBJ2-1; no clear D. The germline gives CDR1 LGHDT, CDR2 YNNKEL (reference sequence). This CDR3 has 12 residues. The V and J ends lost 5 bases and 10 bases respectively, with 12 bases between them. The CDR3 reads CASSDWVGEQFF. In nucleotides, the CDR3 is TGTGCCAGCAGCGACTGGGTGGGGGAGCAGTTCTTC.

The chain links TRBV30 to TRBJ1-3; the D is unclear. Germline loops: CDR1 GTSNPN, CDR2 SVGIG (reference sequence). V shed 2 bases and J shed 7 bases, with 9 bases lying between them. This CDR3 region has 12 residues. This CDR3 reads CAWSRSENTIYF. The CDR3, as DNA: TGTGCCTGGAGTAGAAGTGAGAACACCATATATTTT.

The chain carries TRBV24-1 and TRBJ2-1; 8 bases line up with TRBD1. V trimming: 3 bases; J trimming: 4 bases; junction bases outside the gene matches: 7. The CDR3 is made up of 16 amino acids. Germline assignment: CDR1 KGHDR and CDR2 SFDVKD. The CDR3 DNA sequence: TGTGCCACCAGTGATCCTGACAGGGGAGAGTACAATGAGCAGTTCTTC. Its translation: CATSDPDRGEYNEQFF.

V is TRBV19 and J is TRBJ1-1; D is possibly TRBD1 (6 bases). CDR1 LNHDA and CDR2 SQIVND come from the germline V gene (reference sequence). Trimming pared 5 bases from V and 1 base from J, leaving 20 bases between. This CDR3 has 17 residues. CDR3: CASSLDRPFSRNTEAFF. CDR3 DNA sequence: TGTGCCAGTAGTCTCGACAGGCCCTTCTCACGGAACACTGAAGCTTTCTTT.

This clonotype was found a few times. J is TRBJ2-2 and V is TRBV3-1; the match to TRBD2 covers 8 bases. There are 13 residues in the CDR3. Germline CDR1 LGHDT, CDR2 YNNKEL (reference sequence). V gave up 10 bases and J gave up 7 bases; unmatched junction bases: 8. CDR3 amino acids: CAIKTSAGGELFF. For the CDR3, the DNA is TGTGCCATCAAGACTAGCGCCGGCGGGGAGCTGTTTTTT.

As to this clonotype: A much larger clone sits a single nucleotide away, making a read error possible. The chain combines TRBV20-1 with TRBJ2-7, with a possible D match to TRBD2 (5 bases). This CDR3 is 13 amino acids long. The germline V gene has CDR1 DFQATT and CDR2 SNEGSKA (reference sequence). In nucleotides, the CDR3 is TGCAGTGCTAGAGGGATCCAAGACTACGAGCAGTGCGTC. Amino acids: CSARGIQDYEQCV.

This clonotype was seen repeatedly, ten times or more. This chain links TRBV10-3 with TRBJ2-3; D remains ambiguous. The CDR3 totals 12 residues. The V end lost 6 bases, the J end lost 0 bases, and 4 bases lay between the germline ends. The germline V gene encodes CDR1 ENHRY and CDR2 SYGVKD. The CDR3 protein is CAIRDSTDTQYF. The CDR3 nucleotides read TGTGCCATCAGGGACAGCACAGATACGCAGTATTTT.

The chain uses TRBV6-2 or TRBV6-3 and TRBJ2-3; TRBD2 might be the D (6 bases). The germline gives CDR1 MNHEY, CDR2 SVGEGT. V dropped 6 bases and J dropped 3 bases, with 13 bases sitting between them. The CDR3 is 14 residues long. The CDR3 sequence: CASRTILATDTQYF. DNA of the CDR3: TGTGCCAGCAGGACCATACTAGCTACAGATACGCAGTATTTT.

The gene calls are TRBV18 and TRBJ2-3; D remains ambiguous. Germline lookup yields CDR1 KGHSH and CDR2 LQKENI. This CDR3 contains 14 residues. V was shortened by 3 bases and J by 4 bases, with 11 bases between the two germline ends. The CDR3 DNA is TGTGCCAGCTCACCCCTTAGAGGCTCAGATACGCAGTATTTT. Translating gives CASSPLRGSDTQYF.

This clonotype showed up many times. The DNA of the CDR3 is TGCAGTGCTGGCAAGGGTCTAACGGACTACGAGCAGTACGTC. Residues: CSAGKGLTDYEQYV. The chain has TRBV20-1 and TRBJ2-7; D is unresolved. The CDR3 length is 14 residues. CDR1 DFQATT and CDR2 SNEGSKA come from the germline V gene (reference sequence). V lost 5 bases, J lost 3 bases, and 17 bases lay in between.

V gene TRBV5-1 combines with J gene TRBJ2-7; TRBD2 agrees at 9 bases. Losses at the gene ends were 4 bases for V and 6 bases for J; bases not matched to a gene: 11. The germline gives CDR1 SGHRS, CDR2 YFSETQ. The CDR3 length is 15 residues. This CDR3 reads CASSPEGLAPSEQYV. The DNA of the CDR3 is TGCGCCAGCAGCCCGGAAGGACTAGCGCCCAGCGAGCAGTACGTC.

The chain links TRBV7-9 to TRBJ2-1, with D perhaps given as TRBD1 or TRBD2 (5 bases each). V lost 5 bases and J 2 bases, leaving 13 bases between the germline ends. There are 15 residues in the CDR3. The V gene's germline CDR1 is SEHNR and CDR2 FQNEAQ (reference sequence). CDR3 residues: CASSPVGVTYNEQFF. For the CDR3, the DNA is TGTGCCAGCAGCCCGGTGGGGGTCACCTACAATGAGCAGTTCTTC.

The table lists this clonotype with a few counts. CDR3 sequence (DNA): TGCGCCAGCAGCTTGGATGTCAGGAACACTGAAGCTTTCTTT. Its protein product is CASSLDVRNTEAFF. The rearrangement uses TRBV5-1 and TRBJ1-1; D remains ambiguous. V lost 0 bases and J 1 base, leaving 7 bases between the germline ends. Germline-derived CDR1 and CDR2 are SGHRS and YFSETQ. The CDR3 extends over 14 amino acids.

The rearrangement joins TRBV27 to TRBJ1-4; possible D gene TRBD1, 6 bases. In germline, CDR1 is MNHEY, CDR2 SMNVEV (reference sequence). The CDR3 covers 15 residues. V was pared by 6 bases and J by 8 bases, with 19 bases between. This CDR3 reads CASSQQGRLKEKLFF. Written as DNA, the CDR3 is TGTGCCAGCAGCCAACAGGGACGGTTAAAAGAAAAACTGTTTTTT.

This chain uses TRBV12-3 or TRBV12-4 with TRBJ2-7; TRBD1 matches 10 bases. The CDR3 is made up of 15 amino acids. Losses at the gene ends were 5 bases for V and 5 bases for J; bases not matched to a gene: 9. CDR3 in amino acids: CASSLGGQGVHEQYV. In DNA form, the CDR3 reads TGTGCCAGCAGTCTAGGAGGACAGGGGGTCCACGAGCAGTACGTC.

In its sample, this clonotype was seen many times. The chain has TRBV28 and TRBJ2-1, with 10 bases aligning to TRBD1. Germline lookup yields CDR1 MDHEN and CDR2 SYDVKM. CDR3 size: 16 residues. J was trimmed by 4 bases and V by 6 bases; bases with no gene match: 9. In nucleotides, the CDR3 is TGTGCCAGCAGCACCCTCGCGGGACAGGGGTACAATGAGCAGTTCTTC. Its translation: CASSTLAGQGYNEQFF. Combining the CDR3 with reference TRBV28 and TRBJ2-1 gives the whole variable domain DVKVTQSSRYLVKRTGEKVFLECVQDMDHENMFWYRQDPGLGLRLIYFSYDVKMKEKGDIPEGYSVSREKKERFSLILESASTNQTSMYLCASSTLAGQGYNEQFFGPGTRLTVL.

The table lists this clonotype with many counts. The chain joins TRBV15 to TRBJ2-5, with 7 bases aligning to TRBD1. This CDR3 contains 14 residues. J lost 4 bases, V lost 4 bases, and 6 bases had no gene match. Germline-derived CDR1 and CDR2 are LNHNV and YYDKDF (reference sequence). CDR3 sequence (DNA): TGTGCCACCAGCACAGGACAGGTCATAGAGACCCAGTACTTC. As protein: CATSTGQVIETQYF. The whole variable domain, remainder taken from reference TRBV15 and TRBJ2-5, is DAMVIQNPRYQVTQFGKPVTLSCSQTLNHNVMYWYQQKSSQAPKLLFHYYDKDFNNEADTPDNFQSRRPNTSFCFLDIRSPGLGDTAMYLCATSTGQVIETQYFGPGTRLLVL.

J is TRBJ2-1 and V is TRBV5-1; D perhaps matches TRBD1 (6 bases). CDR1 and CDR2 from the germline V gene are SGHRS and YFSETQ. The CDR3 is 15 amino acids. The V gene lost 1 base and the J gene lost 6 bases, with 14 bases spanning the gap. CDR3 bases: TGCGCCAGCAGCTTGATGGGGGCGGTTGGCAATGAGCAGTTCTTC. Its protein is CASSLMGAVGNEQFF.